The present entry profiles one T cell receptor (beta chain) with its context. The assay was immunoSEQ multiplex PCR, and TCRdb's table has in-frame clones only and misses some. The data hold 190,000 or so clones, with 80% to 90% observed a single time. Trimming removed 2 bases at V and 6 bases at J, with 8 bases between. This CDR3 region has 14 residues. Germline loops: CDR1 SGHTA, CDR2 FQGNSA. This specimen belongs to a study of blood T cell repertoires in COVID-19. The genes are TRBV7-2 and TRBJ1-6; D gene unclear. The sample was peripheral blood. This TCR derives from a woman aged 18-29 years who had recovered from COVID-19. CDR3 sequence (DNA): TGTGCCAGCAGCTTACAGATCGTTAATTCACCCCTCCACTTT. Its translation: CASSLQIVNSPLHF.